This T cell receptor beta chain originates from a study of response to subunit inactivated influenza vaccine. Trimming took 7 bases from V and 1 from J, leaving 10 bases between them. The CDR3 runs to 13 residues. CDR1 MNHEY and CDR2 SVGEGT come from the germline V gene. In TCRdb, the RT-PCR reads were re-called with MiXCR into one record per CDR3 protein. The top ten clones hold 7.5% to 8% of a sample with some 600,000 distinct CDR3 sequences, 14% of them seen once. This clonotype has only a few counts. The receptor's source is a man between 50 and 59 years old who received an inactivated influenza vaccine. This specimen was PBMCs from blood, taken 14 to 15 days before vaccination. The chain joins TRBV6-2 or TRBV6-3 to TRBJ2-5, with D unclear. The CDR3 loop is CASKEDAQETQYF. CDR3 nucleotide sequence: TGTGCCAGCAAAGAGGACGCCCAAGAGACCCAGTACTTC.